These T cell receptor beta chains were read from a single sample in a study of blood T cell repertoires in COVID-19. Sequencing used immunoSEQ multiplex PCR; TCRdb keeps in-frame clones, though not all of them. The sample includes more than 100,000 clones, 84% of them seen just once. The sequenced material came from peripheral blood. The source of these receptors is a woman in her twenties or thirties who had recovered from COVID-19. The CDR3 runs from the conserved cysteine through the conserved F or W. D genes are given only for firm matches. A clone size is listed for some rows: how often the clone was seen (once, few, many), or a class if it is expanded.

j_call: TRBJ2-2; v_call: TRBV18; d_call: TRBD1; clone_size: .; cdr3_aa: CASKTGTGDTGELFF; cdr3_nt: TGTGCCAGCAAAACCGGGACAGGGGACACCGGGGAGCTGTTTTTT
j_call: TRBJ2-5; v_call: TRBV24-1; d_call: .; clone_size: .; cdr3_aa: CATSDSGSRETQYF; cdr3_nt: TGTGCCACCAGTGACTCCGGGTCCCGGGAGACCCAGTACTTC
j_call: TRBJ2-1; v_call: TRBV5-1; d_call: TRBD2; clone_size: once; cdr3_aa: CASSPIFSGGADEQFF; cdr3_nt: TGCGCCAGCAGCCCAATATTTAGCGGGGGGGCCGATGAGCAGTTCTTC
j_call: TRBJ2-7; v_call: TRBV27; d_call: TRBD2; clone_size: few; cdr3_aa: CASSFSGTTNYEQYF; cdr3_nt: TGTGCCAGCAGTTTTTCCGGGACTACCAACTACGAGCAGTACTTC
j_call: TRBJ2-7; v_call: TRBV3-1/TRBV3-2; d_call: .; clone_size: once; cdr3_aa: CASSPGRGPYEQYF; cdr3_nt: TGTGCCAGCAGCCCGGGGCGGGGGCCGTACGAGCAGTACTTC
j_call: TRBJ1-2; v_call: TRBV13; d_call: .; clone_size: .; cdr3_aa: CASSSGTRINNYGYTF; cdr3_nt: TGTGCCAGCAGCTCCGGGACAAGAATAAACAACTATGGCTACACCTTC
j_call: TRBJ1-2; v_call: TRBV27; d_call: TRBD1; clone_size: few; cdr3_aa: CASRPIPRDSRDGYTF; cdr3_nt: TGTGCCAGCAGACCAATTCCGCGGGACAGCCGAGATGGCTACACCTTC
j_call: TRBJ2-3; v_call: TRBV6-2/TRBV6-3; d_call: TRBD2; clone_size: .; cdr3_aa: CASSRRLAGLLDTQYF; cdr3_nt: TGTGCCAGCAGCCGCCGTCTAGCGGGCCTTTTGGATACGCAGTATTTT
j_call: TRBJ1-4; v_call: TRBV5-1; d_call: TRBD1; clone_size: .; cdr3_aa: CASSPGAGGEKLFF; cdr3_nt: TGCGCCAGCAGCCCCGGTGCAGGGGGGGAAAAACTGTTTTTT
j_call: TRBJ2-1; v_call: TRBV6-5; d_call: .; clone_size: .; cdr3_aa: CASSLANEQFF; cdr3_nt: TGTGCCAGCAGTTTAGCAAATGAGCAGTTCTTC
j_call: TRBJ2-1; v_call: TRBV5-1; d_call: .; clone_size: .; cdr3_aa: CASSLVRGGPNEQFF; cdr3_nt: TGCGCCAGCAGCTTGGTTCGCGGGGGCCCCAATGAGCAGTTCTTC
j_call: TRBJ2-1; v_call: TRBV18; d_call: TRBD2; clone_size: .; cdr3_aa: CASSPRTSGHNEQFF; cdr3_nt: TGTGCCAGCTCACCAAGGACTAGCGGCCACAATGAGCAGTTCTTC
j_call: TRBJ1-1; v_call: TRBV4-1; d_call: .; clone_size: once; cdr3_aa: CASSHTDTNTEAFF; cdr3_nt: TGCGCCAGCAGCCACACGGACACTAACACTGAAGCTTTCTTT
j_call: TRBJ2-7; v_call: TRBV30; d_call: .; clone_size: .; cdr3_aa: CAWSPHSSYEQYF; cdr3_nt: TGTGCCTGGAGTCCACACAGTTCCTACGAGCAGTACTTC
j_call: TRBJ2-7; v_call: TRBV4-2; d_call: TRBD1; clone_size: .; cdr3_aa: CASSQGTGDDEQYF; cdr3_nt: TGTGCCAGCAGCCAAGGGACAGGGGACGACGAGCAGTACTTC
j_call: TRBJ2-7; v_call: TRBV18; d_call: .; clone_size: .; cdr3_aa: CASSPEQGLDEQYF; cdr3_nt: TGTGCCAGCTCACCAGAACAGGGATTAGACGAGCAGTACTTC
j_call: TRBJ1-6; v_call: TRBV19; d_call: TRBD1; clone_size: .; cdr3_aa: CASSGTGEGSPLHF; cdr3_nt: TGTGCCAGTAGTGGGACAGGGGAGGGATCACCCCTCCACTTT
j_call: TRBJ2-7; v_call: TRBV27; d_call: .; clone_size: .; cdr3_aa: CASSNDSRSYEQYF; cdr3_nt: TGTGCCAGCAGTAATGACAGTCGTTCCTACGAGCAGTACTTC
j_call: TRBJ1-2; v_call: TRBV9; d_call: .; clone_size: few; cdr3_aa: CASRTTGNLYGYTF; cdr3_nt: TGTGCCAGCAGGACGACAGGAAACCTCTATGGCTACACCTTC
j_call: TRBJ2-7; v_call: TRBV2; d_call: TRBD1; clone_size: few; cdr3_aa: CASSEGTGNEQYF; cdr3_nt: TGTGCCAGCAGTGAAGGGACAGGTAACGAGCAGTACTTC
j_call: TRBJ2-7; v_call: TRBV2; d_call: TRBD2; clone_size: .; cdr3_aa: CASSGEPGLGLFEQYF; cdr3_nt: TGTGCCAGCAGTGGTGAACCGGGACTAGGTCTCTTCGAGCAGTACTTC
j_call: TRBJ2-5; v_call: TRBV9; d_call: .; clone_size: .; cdr3_aa: CASSVDLGGGQETQYF; cdr3_nt: TGTGCCAGCAGCGTAGATCTAGGGGGGGGGCAAGAGACCCAGTACTTC
j_call: TRBJ1-3; v_call: TRBV5-1; d_call: .; clone_size: .; cdr3_aa: CASSLDPDSRNTIYF; cdr3_nt: TGCGCCAGCAGCTTGGATCCGGACAGCCGAAACACCATATATTTT
j_call: TRBJ2-6; v_call: TRBV4-1; d_call: TRBD1; clone_size: .; cdr3_aa: CASSQSPGQGATGANVLTF; cdr3_nt: TGCGCCAGCAGCCAATCCCCGGGACAGGGCGCCACTGGGGCCAACGTCCTGACTTTC
j_call: TRBJ1-1; v_call: TRBV6-1; d_call: .; clone_size: .; cdr3_aa: CASSEVRTEAFF; cdr3_nt: TGTGCCAGCAGTGAAGTGAGGACTGAAGCTTTCTTT
j_call: TRBJ1-1; v_call: TRBV9; d_call: TRBD1; clone_size: .; cdr3_aa: CASSSRDRVTEAFF; cdr3_nt: TGTGCCAGCAGCTCCCGGGACAGGGTAACTGAAGCTTTCTTT
j_call: TRBJ1-1; v_call: TRBV5-4; d_call: .; clone_size: .; cdr3_aa: CASSLEGRLNTEAFF; cdr3_nt: TGTGCCAGCAGCTTGGAAGGGAGATTAAACACTGAAGCTTTCTTT
j_call: TRBJ2-2; v_call: TRBV19; d_call: TRBD2; clone_size: .; cdr3_aa: CASSTLSGRATGELFF; cdr3_nt: TGTGCCAGTAGTACTTTAAGCGGGAGGGCCACCGGGGAGCTGTTTTTT
j_call: TRBJ2-7; v_call: TRBV6-1; d_call: TRBD1; clone_size: once; cdr3_aa: CASSEGDSKEYEQYF; cdr3_nt: TGTGCCAGCAGTGAAGGGGACAGTAAAGAGTACGAGCAGTACTTC
j_call: TRBJ2-2; v_call: TRBV5-1; d_call: .; clone_size: .; cdr3_aa: CASSPRAGTGELFF; cdr3_nt: TGCGCCAGCAGCCCGCGAGCAGGTACCGGGGAGCTGTTTTTT
j_call: TRBJ2-3; v_call: TRBV12-5; d_call: TRBD1; clone_size: .; cdr3_aa: CASVKGTAPSTDTQYF; cdr3_nt: TGTGCTAGTGTTAAGGGGACAGCGCCTAGCACAGATACGCAGTATTTT
j_call: TRBJ1-1; v_call: TRBV5-1; d_call: TRBD1; clone_size: .; cdr3_aa: CASSLEQGAQAFF; cdr3_nt: TGCGCCAGCAGCTTGGAACAGGGGGCGCAAGCTTTCTTT
j_call: TRBJ2-7; v_call: TRBV18; d_call: TRBD2; clone_size: .; cdr3_aa: CASSKGGTSVYEQYF; cdr3_nt: TGTGCCAGCTCAAAAGGGGGGACTAGCGTCTACGAGCAGTACTTC
j_call: TRBJ1-2; v_call: TRBV11-2; d_call: .; clone_size: .; cdr3_aa: CASSPLRTGGANYGYTF; cdr3_nt: TGTGCCAGCAGCCCCCTCCGGACGGGAGGAGCTAACTATGGCTACACCTTC
j_call: TRBJ2-6; v_call: TRBV14; d_call: .; clone_size: .; cdr3_aa: CASSQRPLGSGANVLTF; cdr3_nt: TGTGCCAGCAGCCAGAGGCCCCTCGGCTCTGGGGCCAACGTCCTGACTTTC
j_call: TRBJ1-3; v_call: TRBV7-8; d_call: TRBD1; clone_size: .; cdr3_aa: CASSSSYRGLENTIYF; cdr3_nt: TGTGCCAGCAGCTCGAGCTACAGGGGGCTTGAAAACACCATATATTTT
j_call: TRBJ2-1; v_call: TRBV4-1; d_call: .; clone_size: .; cdr3_aa: CASSPSGLSYNEQFF; cdr3_nt: TGCGCCAGCAGCCCCTCGGGACTCTCCTACAATGAGCAGTTCTTC
j_call: TRBJ2-1; v_call: TRBV7-9; d_call: .; clone_size: .; cdr3_aa: CASRPVGGQTYNEQFF; cdr3_nt: TGTGCCAGCAGGCCGGTCGGGGGGCAAACCTACAATGAGCAGTTCTTC
j_call: TRBJ2-7; v_call: TRBV28; d_call: .; clone_size: .; cdr3_aa: CASSFSYYEQYF; cdr3_nt: TGTGCCAGCAGTTTTTCCTACTACGAGCAGTACTTC
j_call: TRBJ2-7; v_call: TRBV4-1; d_call: TRBD2; clone_size: once; cdr3_aa: CASSLAGGGYEQYF; cdr3_nt: TGCGCCAGCTCGCTAGCGGGAGGGGGGTACGAGCAGTACTTC
j_call: TRBJ2-5; v_call: TRBV19; d_call: .; clone_size: .; cdr3_aa: CASRPGLSSLETQYF; cdr3_nt: TGTGCCAGTCGCCCCGGGTTGAGTAGCCTGGAGACCCAGTACTTC
j_call: TRBJ2-1; v_call: TRBV10-3; d_call: TRBD2; clone_size: .; cdr3_aa: CAISSGRGNEQFF; cdr3_nt: TGTGCCATCAGCAGCGGGAGAGGTAATGAGCAGTTCTTC
j_call: TRBJ2-1; v_call: TRBV6-1; d_call: .; clone_size: .; cdr3_aa: CASSEAVSSYNEQFF; cdr3_nt: TGTGCCAGCAGTGAAGCGGTCAGCTCCTACAATGAGCAGTTCTTC
j_call: TRBJ2-3; v_call: TRBV18; d_call: TRBD2; clone_size: .; cdr3_aa: CASSRGTSGYTDTQYF; cdr3_nt: TGTGCCAGCTCACGTGGGACTAGCGGGTACACAGATACGCAGTATTTT